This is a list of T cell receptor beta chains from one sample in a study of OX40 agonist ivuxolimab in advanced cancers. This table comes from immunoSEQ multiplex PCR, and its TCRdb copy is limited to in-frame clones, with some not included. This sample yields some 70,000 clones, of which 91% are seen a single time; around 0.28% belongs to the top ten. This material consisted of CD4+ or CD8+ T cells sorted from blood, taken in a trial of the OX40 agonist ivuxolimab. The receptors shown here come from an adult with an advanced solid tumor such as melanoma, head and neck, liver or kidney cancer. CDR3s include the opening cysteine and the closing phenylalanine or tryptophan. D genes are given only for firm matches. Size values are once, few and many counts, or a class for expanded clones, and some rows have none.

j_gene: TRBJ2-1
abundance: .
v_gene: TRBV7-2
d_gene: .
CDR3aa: CASSPGQTLEQFF
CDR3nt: TGTGCCAGCAGCCCCGGTCAAACCCTTGAGCAGTTCTTC

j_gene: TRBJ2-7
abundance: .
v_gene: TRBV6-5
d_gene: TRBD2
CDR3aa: CASRGSGSFYEQYF
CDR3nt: TGTGCCAGCCGGGGGAGCGGGAGTTTTTACGAGCAGTACTTC

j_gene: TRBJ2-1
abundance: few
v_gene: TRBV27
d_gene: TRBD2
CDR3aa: CASSWTSGGGNEQFF
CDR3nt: TGTGCCAGCAGTTGGACTAGCGGGGGGGGGAATGAGCAGTTCTTC

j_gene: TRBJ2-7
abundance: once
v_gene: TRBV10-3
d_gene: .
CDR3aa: CAISDYGSSYEQYF
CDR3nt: TGTGCCATCAGTGACTACGGGAGCTCCTACGAGCAGTACTTC

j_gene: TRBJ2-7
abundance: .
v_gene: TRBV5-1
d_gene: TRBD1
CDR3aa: CASSRGNEGQGTYEQYF
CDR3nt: TGCGCCAGCAGCAGGGGGAATGAGGGACAGGGGACCTACGAGCAGTACTTC

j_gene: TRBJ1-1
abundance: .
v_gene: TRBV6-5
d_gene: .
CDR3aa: CASSPEGALREAFF
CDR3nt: TGTGCCAGCAGCCCCGAGGGTGCCCTCAGAGAAGCTTTCTTT

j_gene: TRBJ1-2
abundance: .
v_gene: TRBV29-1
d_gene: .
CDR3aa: CSAQRGADDYGYTF
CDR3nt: TGCAGCGCCCAGCGGGGGGCTGACGACTATGGCTACACCTTC

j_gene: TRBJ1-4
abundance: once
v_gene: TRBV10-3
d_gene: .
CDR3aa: CAISVGQTNEKLFF
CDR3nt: TGTGCCATCAGTGTGGGCCAGACTAATGAAAAACTGTTTTTT

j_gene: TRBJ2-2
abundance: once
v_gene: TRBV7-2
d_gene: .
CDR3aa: CASSRDTVSGGELFF
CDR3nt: TGTGCCAGCAGCCGGGACACGGTATCGGGCGGGGAGCTGTTTTTT

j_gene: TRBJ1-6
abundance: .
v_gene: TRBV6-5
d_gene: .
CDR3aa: CASLVSSNSGSPLHF
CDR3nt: TGTGCCAGCCTCGTTTCATCCAATTCCGGCTCACCCCTCCACTTT

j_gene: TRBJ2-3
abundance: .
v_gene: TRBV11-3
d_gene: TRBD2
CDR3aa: CASSARTSGSSDTQYF
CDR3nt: TGTGCCAGTAGCGCAAGGACTAGCGGGAGCTCAGATACGCAGTATTTT

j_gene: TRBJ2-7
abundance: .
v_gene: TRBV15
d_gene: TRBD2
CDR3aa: CATSRPSLAGAPEQYF
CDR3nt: TGTGCCACCAGCAGACCCTCGCTAGCGGGAGCTCCCGAGCAGTACTTC

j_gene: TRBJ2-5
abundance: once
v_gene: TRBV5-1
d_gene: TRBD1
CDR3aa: CASSLQTGQHQETQYF
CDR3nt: TGCGCCAGCAGCCTTCAAACGGGACAGCACCAAGAGACCCAGTACTTC

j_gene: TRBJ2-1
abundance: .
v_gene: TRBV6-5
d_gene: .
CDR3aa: CASRRLDEQFF
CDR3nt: TGTGCCAGCAGACGCCTCGATGAGCAGTTCTTC

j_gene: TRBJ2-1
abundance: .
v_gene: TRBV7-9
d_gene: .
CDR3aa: CASSFDYFYNEQFF
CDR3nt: TGTGCCAGCAGCTTCGACTACTTCTACAATGAGCAGTTCTTC

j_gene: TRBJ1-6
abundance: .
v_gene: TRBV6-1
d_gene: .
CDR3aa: CASSEGPPKNYNSPLHF
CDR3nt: TGTGCCAGCAGTGAGGGGCCGCCAAAGAACTATAATTCACCCCTCCACTTT

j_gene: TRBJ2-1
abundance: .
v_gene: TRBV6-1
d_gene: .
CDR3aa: CASSERDFYNEQFF
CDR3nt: TGTGCCAGCAGTGAAAGGGACTTCTACAATGAGCAGTTCTTC

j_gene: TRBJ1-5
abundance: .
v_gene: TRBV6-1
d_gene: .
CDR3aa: CASRDGISNQPQHF
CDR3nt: TGTGCCAGCAGAGATGGGATTAGCAATCAGCCCCAGCATTTT

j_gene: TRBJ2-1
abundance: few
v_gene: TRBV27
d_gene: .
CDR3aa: CASSLAPAGSYNEQFF
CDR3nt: TGTGCCAGCAGTTTAGCCCCAGCGGGCTCCTACAATGAGCAGTTCTTC

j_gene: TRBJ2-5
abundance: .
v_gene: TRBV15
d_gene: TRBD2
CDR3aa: CATSGRLAGVETQYF
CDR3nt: TGTGCCACCAGCGGCCGACTAGCGGGAGTAGAGACCCAGTACTTC

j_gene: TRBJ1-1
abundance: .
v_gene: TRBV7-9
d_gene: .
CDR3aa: CASSPARRNTEAFF
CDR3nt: TGTGCCAGCAGCCCGGCCAGGCGGAACACTGAAGCTTTCTTT

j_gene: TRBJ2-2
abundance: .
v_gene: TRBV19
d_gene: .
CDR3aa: CASSSFSNTGELFF
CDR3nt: TGTGCCAGTAGTTCGTTCTCGAACACCGGGGAGCTGTTTTTT

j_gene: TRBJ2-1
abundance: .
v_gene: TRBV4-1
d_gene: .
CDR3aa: CASSQDGTGLLNEQFF
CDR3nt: TGCGCCAGCAGCCAAGATGGAACAGGGTTACTTAATGAGCAGTTCTTC

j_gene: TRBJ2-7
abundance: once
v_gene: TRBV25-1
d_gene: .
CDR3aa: CASSEGKPPYEQYF
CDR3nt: TGTGCCAGCAGTGAAGGGAAACCTCCCTACGAGCAGTACTTC

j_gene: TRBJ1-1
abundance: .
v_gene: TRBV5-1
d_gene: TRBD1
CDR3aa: CASSLGQGLVIAEAFF
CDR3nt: TGCGCCAGCAGCTTAGGACAGGGGTTAGTTATCGCTGAAGCTTTCTTT

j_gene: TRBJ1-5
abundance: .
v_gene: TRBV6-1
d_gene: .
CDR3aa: CASTLDSFNQPQHF
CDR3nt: TGTGCCAGCACCTTAGACAGTTTCAATCAGCCCCAGCATTTT

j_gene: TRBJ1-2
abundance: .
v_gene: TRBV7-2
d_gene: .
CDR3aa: CASSPGVNYGYTF
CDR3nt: TGTGCCAGCAGTCCAGGGGTGAACTATGGCTACACCTTC

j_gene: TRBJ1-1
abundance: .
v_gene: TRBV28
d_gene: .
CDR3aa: CASSLNPGGKAFF
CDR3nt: TGTGCCAGCAGTTTAAATCCGGGGGGAAAAGCTTTCTTT

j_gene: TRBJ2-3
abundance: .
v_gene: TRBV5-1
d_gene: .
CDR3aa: CASSLVVDRFTDTQYF
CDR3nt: TGCGCCAGCAGCTTGGTGGTAGACCGATTCACAGATACGCAGTATTTT

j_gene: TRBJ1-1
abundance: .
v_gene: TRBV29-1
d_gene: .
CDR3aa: CSVPELNTEAFF
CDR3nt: TGCAGCGTACCGGAATTGAACACTGAAGCTTTCTTT

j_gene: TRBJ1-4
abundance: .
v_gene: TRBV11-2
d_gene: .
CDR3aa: CASSFSGGISNEKLFF
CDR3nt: TGTGCCAGCAGCTTCTCGGGGGGCATATCTAATGAAAAACTGTTTTTT

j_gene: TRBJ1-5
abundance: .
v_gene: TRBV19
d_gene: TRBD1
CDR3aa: CASSIKGAQGSNQPQHF
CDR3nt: TGTGCCAGTAGTATAAAGGGGGCACAGGGTAGCAATCAGCCCCAGCATTTT

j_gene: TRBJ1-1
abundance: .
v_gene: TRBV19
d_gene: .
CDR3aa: CASSIRGVSTEAFF
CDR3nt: TGTGCCAGTAGTATTCGGGGAGTGAGCACTGAAGCTTTCTTT

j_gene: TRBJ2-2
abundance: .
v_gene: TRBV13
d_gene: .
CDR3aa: CASSSQGIGELFF
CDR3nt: TGTGCCAGCAGCTCCCAGGGTATCGGGGAGCTGTTTTTT

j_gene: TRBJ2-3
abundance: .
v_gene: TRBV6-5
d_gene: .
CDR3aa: CASSGYKVDTQYF
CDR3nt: TGTGCCAGCAGTGGGTACAAGGTAGATACGCAGTATTTT

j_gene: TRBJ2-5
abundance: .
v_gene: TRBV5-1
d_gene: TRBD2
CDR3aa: CASSPSRRTSGIEIQYF
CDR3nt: TGCGCCAGCAGCCCCTCCAGGAGGACTAGCGGTATAGAGATCCAGTACTTC